This T cell receptor beta chain comes out of a study of OX40 agonist ivuxolimab in advanced cancers. Assay: immunoSEQ multiplex PCR; the TCRdb copy retains only in-frame clones and omits some. This sample has about 96,000 clones; 84% occur once, and the top ten carry less than 6%. Points from the study as a whole: CD4+ and CD8+ blood T cells expanded clonally by week 6 at 0.1 to 3.0 mg/kg.

Comment on this clone: Its antigen is currently unknown.

CDR3 size: 10 residues. Per the germline V gene, CDR1 is MNHNY and CDR2 is SVGAGI (reference sequence). The ends were cut back, 6 bases at V and 6 bases at J, with 6 bases in the middle. The sequence came from an adult with an advanced solid tumor such as melanoma, head and neck, liver or kidney cancer. The material was CD4+ or CD8+ T cells sorted from blood, obtained in a trial of the OX40 agonist ivuxolimab. The rearrangement joins TRBV6-6 to TRBJ2-7; D unclear. For the CDR3, the DNA is TGTGCCAGCAGCGGGTCCGAGCAGTACTTC. Its translation: CASSGSEQYF.